This entry features one TCR beta chain sequence. What it recognizes is unknown. Sequencing used immunoSEQ multiplex PCR; TCRdb keeps in-frame clones, though not all of them. This sample has fewer than 85,000 clones, with 87% found just once. This sample was taken from a study of OX40 agonist ivuxolimab in advanced cancers. Background on the study: Ivuxolimab, which patients received intravenously every 2 weeks, was dosed at 0.01 to 10 mg/kg. The dose-escalation cohort was roughly 83% male, with a mean age of about 60 years, ranging about 20 to 79. Points from the study as a whole: No determination was made of the antigen specificity of the expanded peripheral T cells.

The sequence was obtained from an adult with an advanced solid tumor such as melanoma, head and neck, liver or kidney cancer. The specimen comprised CD4+ or CD8+ T cells sorted from blood, sampled in a trial of the OX40 agonist ivuxolimab.

The CDR3: CASSLGQVYEQYF. In nucleotides, the CDR3 is TGTGCCAGCAGCTTAGGCCAGGTCTACGAGCAGTACTTC. The rearrangement uses TRBV7-2 and TRBJ2-7; D is uncertain. The CDR3 runs to 13 residues. V gave up 1 base and J gave up 3 bases, with 7 bases separating them. The germline CDR1 and CDR2 sequences are SGHTA and FQGNSA.